One and the same sample provided the 32 T cell receptor beta chains below, sequenced in a study of spatial heterogeneity in lung cancer. Study-wide results and caveats: Mutation tallies in tumors tracked expanded intratumoral alpha and beta TCR counts.

Their cognate antigens are unknown. Time point defined: sample taken at primary tumor resection. A single record per CDR3 protein comes from TCRdb applying MiXCR to the 5' RACE reads. This table has about 4,200 distinct CDR3 sequences, 6% appearing once. Material: lung tumor tissue, obtained at surgery. Receptors were obtained from a male donor with early-stage non-small cell lung cancer.

By sample share, this clonotype is medium-sized. Here the CDR3 reads CASSPDGSNSPLHF. In nucleotides, the CDR3 is TGTGCCAGCAGCCCGGACGGCAGCAATTCACCCCTCCACTTT. This chain joins TRBV3-1 and TRBJ1-6; D remains unclear. Trimming removed 4 bases at V and 7 bases at J, with 11 bases between. CDR3 size: 14 residues. Germline V gene sequence: CDR1 LGHDT, CDR2 YNNKEL (reference sequence).

In this sample, this clonotype is medium-sized. The chain has TRBV4-2 and TRBJ1-2; no definite D call. Trimming took 1 base from V and 5 from J, leaving 11 bases between them. The CDR3 is 14 amino acids. In germline, CDR1 is LGHNA, CDR2 YNFKEQ. Written as DNA, the CDR3 is TGTGCCAGCAGCCAAGGATTTCTTTTGTATGGCTACACCTTC. Amino acid sequence: CASSQGFLLYGYTF.

This clonotype has a count of ten or more. The V and J genes are TRBV6-6 and TRBJ2-7, with a tentative D call TRBD2 (5 bases). The CDR3 is made up of 14 amino acids. The germline gives CDR1 MNHNY, CDR2 SVGAGI (reference sequence). Trimming cost V 6 bases and J 7 bases, with 19 bases left between them. CDR3 DNA sequence: TGTGCCAGCAGCACCGGACTGGTTTGGGTGGAGCAGTACTTC. This gives the protein CASSTGLVWVEQYF.

Sample share makes this clonotype medium-sized. The CDR3 sequence is CASSGVYNEQFF. The CDR3 DNA follows: TGTGCCAGCAGCGGGGTCTACAATGAGCAGTTCTTC. V is TRBV28 and J is TRBJ2-1; a weak D match, TRBD2 (5 bases). V lost 6 bases to trimming and J lost 3 bases, with 6 bases between them. This CDR3 has 12 residues. Per the germline V gene, CDR1 is MDHEN and CDR2 is SYDVKM.

By sample share, this clonotype is medium-sized. The V gene is TRBV12-3 or TRBV12-4, the J gene TRBJ2-7; no definite D call. V lost 5 bases, J lost 2 bases, and 13 bases lay in between. This CDR3 spans 14 amino acids. CDR3 protein: CASSIQPNAYEQYF. The DNA of the CDR3 is TGTGCCAGCAGTATACAGCCAAATGCCTACGAGCAGTACTTC.

This clonotype is medium-sized in the sample. Here the CDR3 reads CAWSRGAGELFF. CDR3 nucleotide sequence: TGTGCCTGGAGCCGAGGGGCCGGGGAGCTGTTTTTT. The chain recombines TRBV30 with TRBJ2-2; D possibly matches TRBD1 or TRBD2 (5 bases each). The V end was cut by 3 bases, the J end by 6 bases, with 8 bases between. The CDR3 totals 12 residues. Looked up from germline, CDR1 is GTSNPN and CDR2 is SVGIG (reference sequence). Complete variable domain (other parts from reference TRBV30 and TRBJ2-2): SQTIHQWPATLVQPVGSPLSLECTVEGTSNPNLYWYRQAAGRGLQLLFYSVGIGQISSEVPQNLSASRPQDRQFILSSKKLLLSDSGFYLCAWSRGAGELFFGEGSRLTVL.

This clonotype was seen repeatedly, ten times or more. The chain joins TRBV27 to TRBJ2-3, with 10 bases aligning to TRBD2. V gave up 6 bases and J gave up 0 bases; unmatched junction bases: 12. Germline CDR1 and CDR2: MNHEY and SMNVEV (reference sequence). The CDR3 contains 18 residues. CDR3 nucleotides: TGTGCCAGCAGCGCGAGGACTAGCGGCATCTCTAGCACAGATACGCAGTATTTT. It encodes CASSARTSGISSTDTQYF.

The rearrangement links TRBV12-3 or TRBV12-4 to TRBJ1-5, with D uncertain. The V end was cut by 5 bases, the J end by 6 bases, with 8 bases between. The CDR3 consists of 12 residues. The CDR3 loop is CASSLGGQPQHF. Here the CDR3 DNA reads TGTGCCAGCAGTCTAGGTGGTCAGCCCCAGCATTTT.

This clonotype was seen ten or more times. This chain links TRBV5-1 with TRBJ1-6; the D gene is possibly TRBD1 (5 bases). V was clipped by 1 base and J by 6 bases, with 11 bases between them. Looked up from germline, CDR1 is SGHRS and CDR2 is YFSETQ. The CDR3 contains 15 residues. CDR3 in amino acids: CASSLTGTANSPLHF. The CDR3 DNA is TGCGCCAGCAGCTTGACCGGGACGGCTAATTCACCCCTCCACTTT.

This clonotype qualifies as medium-sized. The chain has TRBV23-1 and TRBJ1-2; no definite D call. TRBV23-1 has ORF status, its function being uncertain. V lost 3 bases and J 8 bases, leaving 13 bases between the germline ends. The CDR3 totals 13 residues. This CDR3 reads CASSHGRGEGYTF. CDR3 DNA sequence: TGCGCCAGCAGTCACGGCCGGGGAGAGGGCTACACCTTC.

The table lists this clonotype with a few counts. J is TRBJ2-1 and V is TRBV9; 9 nucleotides agree with TRBD2. The V gene end was trimmed by 4 bases and the J gene end by 7 bases; junction bases not matched to a gene: 6. The CDR3 covers 14 residues. Germline V gene lookup returns CDR1 SGDLS and CDR2 YYNGEE. In nucleotides, the CDR3 is TGTGCCAGCAGCCGGGGACTAGCCGTGAATGAGCAGTTCTTC. As protein: CASSRGLAVNEQFF.

This clonotype is deemed medium-sized. This rearrangement joins TRBV6-1 to TRBJ1-5; the D is unclear. The CDR3 covers 12 residues. Trimming left V 5 bases short and J 5 bases short, with 7 bases between. Germline CDR1 reads MNHNS; CDR2 reads SASEGT. CDR3 sequence: CASSFVYQPQHF. The CDR3 DNA reads TGTGCCAGCAGTTTTGTATATCAGCCCCAGCATTTT.

At least ten counts were recorded for this clonotype. This chain joins TRBV20-1 and TRBJ2-1; D possibly corresponds to TRBD2 (6 bases). CDR1 DFQATT and CDR2 SNEGSKA come from the germline V gene (reference sequence). V gave up 3 bases and J gave up 0 bases, with 12 bases separating them. The CDR3 is 15 amino acids. The CDR3 DNA sequence: TGCAGTGCTAGCTCTAGCGCCATCTCCTACAATGAGCAGTTCTTC. Its translation is CSASSSAISYNEQFF.

By share, this clonotype counts as medium-sized. The chain is built from TRBV11-2 and TRBJ2-7; 11 bases are shared with TRBD2. Germline loops: CDR1 SGHAT, CDR2 FQNNGV. CDR3 length equals 15 residues. V shed 4 bases, J shed 7 bases, and the junction held 9 bases outside the gene matches. In nucleotides, the CDR3 is TGTGCCAGCAGCTCCGTGACTAGCGGGATGGGGGAGCAGTACTTC. Its translation is CASSSVTSGMGEQYF.

Relative to its sample, this clonotype is medium-sized. This chain connects TRBV5-6 to TRBJ1-6; D possibly corresponds to TRBD1 (6 bases). The CDR3 length is 13 residues. The germline gives CDR1 SGHDT, CDR2 YYEEEE. V was shortened by 1 base and J by 10 bases, with 9 bases between the two germline ends. The CDR3 loop is CASSLRDKSPLHF. The CDR3 DNA reads as TGTGCCAGCAGCTTGAGGGACAAGTCACCCCTCCACTTT.

In its sample, this clonotype ranks as medium-sized. The gene calls are TRBV5-1 and TRBJ2-6, with D perhaps TRBD2 (6 bases). Per germline, CDR1 SGHRS and CDR2 YFSETQ. V was cut by 4 bases and J by 3 bases, with 14 bases left in between. This CDR3 is built from 16 residues. The CDR3 sequence is CASSPPVGGGANVLTF. The CDR3 DNA reads TGCGCCAGCAGCCCGCCTGTGGGGGGTGGGGCCAACGTCCTGACTTTC. Supplemented by reference TRBV5-1 and TRBJ2-6, the full variable domain reads KAGVTQTPRYLIKTRGQQVTLSCSPISGHRSVSWYQQTPGQGLQFLFEYFSETQRNKGNFPGRFSGRQFSNSRSEMNVSTLELGDSALYLCASSPPVGGGANVLTFGAGSRLTVL.

By sample fraction, this clonotype is medium-sized. The V gene is TRBV12-3 or TRBV12-4, the J gene TRBJ1-1, with D maybe TRBD1 (5 bases). The V gene lost 3 bases and the J gene lost 0 bases, with 17 bases spanning the gap. This CDR3 comprises 17 residues. CDR3 sequence reads: CASSLLIRGGVNTEAFF. Here the CDR3 DNA reads TGTGCCAGCAGTTTGCTAATTCGGGGGGGTGTGAACACTGAAGCTTTCTTT.

Judged by abundance, this clonotype is medium-sized. This rearrangement joins TRBV20-1 to TRBJ2-2; possible D gene TRBD1, 6 bases. The CDR3 extends over 14 amino acids. The V end lost 6 bases, the J end lost 4 bases, and 15 bases lay between the germline ends. Germline-derived CDR1 and CDR2 are DFQATT and SNEGSKA (reference sequence). The CDR3, as DNA: TGCAGTGCCATTCCCCAGGGGACCACCGGGGAGCTGTTTTTT. Translating gives CSAIPQGTTGELFF.

This clonotype is judged medium-sized (0.01 to 0.1%). The V and J genes are TRBV7-2 and TRBJ2-3; 11 nucleotides agree with TRBD2. Germline-derived CDR1 and CDR2 are SGHTA and FQGNSA. After removal of 3 bases from V and 0 bases from J, the junction contained 5 bases not matched to a gene. CDR3 length: 17 residues. CDR3 amino acids: CASSLATSGGSTDTQYF. DNA for the CDR3: TGTGCCAGCAGCTTGGCTACTAGCGGGGGAAGCACAGATACGCAGTATTTT.

In its sample, this clonotype ranks as medium-sized. V gene TRBV24-1 combines with J gene TRBJ1-1; 8 nucleotides match TRBD1. This CDR3 has 14 amino acids. The germline CDR1 and CDR2 sequences are KGHDR and SFDVKD. The V gene end was trimmed by 3 bases and the J gene end by 5 bases; junction bases not matched to a gene: 4. CDR3 region: CATSDGRDRTEAFF. CDR3 DNA: TGTGCCACCAGTGATGGCAGGGACAGGACTGAAGCTTTCTTT.

By share of the sample, this clonotype is medium-sized. The chain couples TRBV6-1 to TRBJ1-6; D unresolved. The CDR3 has 13 amino acids. The ends were cut back, 2 bases at V and 7 bases at J, with 6 bases in the middle. Germline CDR1 and CDR2: MNHNS and SASEGT. As DNA, the CDR3 is TGTGCCAGCAGTGAACGGAAGAATTCACCCCTCCACTTT. It codes for CASSERKNSPLHF.

In its sample, this clonotype ranks as medium-sized. The J gene is TRBJ1-5, the V gene TRBV18; no clear D. V lost 3 bases and J lost 7, with 13 bases in between. The V gene's germline CDR1 is KGHSH and CDR2 LQKENI. The CDR3 covers 14 residues. Written as DNA, the CDR3 is TGTGCCAGCTCACCTGGAAGGGCTGACCAGCCCCAGCATTTT. The encoded protein is CASSPGRADQPQHF.

This clonotype is medium-sized. This rearrangement joins TRBV5-1 to TRBJ2-7; 10 positions agree with TRBD2. V lost 0 bases, J lost 3 bases, and 12 bases stayed unmatched. The length of the CDR3 is 18 residues. Germline V CDR1 and CDR2: SGHRS, YFSETQ. The CDR3: CASSLETHEGLAIYEQYF. DNA of the CDR3: TGCGCCAGCAGCTTGGAAACCCATGAGGGACTAGCGATCTACGAGCAGTACTTC.

This clonotype is deemed medium-sized. The chain joins TRBV7-8 to TRBJ2-5, with 8 bases that match TRBD1. Trimming cost V 4 bases and J 5 bases; bases outside gene matches: 9. The CDR3 contains 15 residues. Germline V gives CDR1 SGHVS, CDR2 FQNEAQ. In DNA form, the CDR3 reads TGTGCCAGCAGCTCCCTTCAGGGGGCGCGGGAGACCCAGTACTTC. This encodes CASSSLQGARETQYF.

This clonotype is deemed medium-sized. The CDR3 region has the DNA TGTGCCAGCAGCCGCTGGGGCGGTGGAAACACCATATATTTT. This translates into CASSRWGGGNTIYF. The chain carries TRBV27 and TRBJ1-3, with D possibly TRBD1 on 5 matching bases. The V gene's germline CDR1 is MNHEY and CDR2 SMNVEV (reference sequence). The V end was cut by 6 bases, the J end by 3 bases, with 12 bases between. The CDR3 loop spans 14 amino acids.

Ten or more counts support this clonotype. At one end, the junction sequence differs from germline, possibly due to a read error. V is TRBV19 and J is TRBJ2-5, with TRBD1 as a possible D gene (6 bases). The germline gives CDR1 LNHDA, CDR2 SQIVND (reference sequence). CDR3 size: 14 residues. The CDR3 region is CTSSTRGTQETQYF. In nucleotides, the CDR3 is TGTACCAGTAGTACAAGGGGGACCCAAGAGACCCAGTACTTC. The full variable domain, its missing parts supplied by reference TRBV19 and TRBJ2-5, is DGGITQSPKYLFRKEGQNVTLSCEQNLNHDAMYWYRQDPGQGLRLIYYSQIVNDFQKGDIAEGYSVSREKKESFPLTVTSAQKNPTAFYLCTSSTRGTQETQYFGPGTRLLVL.

This clonotype is medium-sized (0.01 to 0.1%). This chain joins TRBV11-2 and TRBJ2-1; D possibly corresponds to TRBD2 (5 bases). V was shortened by 4 bases and J by 10 bases, with 20 bases between the two germline ends. The CDR3 is 15 residues long. Germline lookup yields CDR1 SGHAT and CDR2 FQNNGV. The chain's CDR3 is CASSSREGTRKEQFF. DNA of the CDR3: TGTGCCAGCAGCTCCCGCGAGGGAACTAGGAAGGAGCAGTTCTTC.

By sample fraction, this clonotype is medium-sized. The chain carries TRBV5-1 and TRBJ2-2, with 7 bases lining up with TRBD1. This CDR3 is built from 16 residues. Germline assignment: CDR1 SGHRS and CDR2 YFSETQ. J gave up 0 bases and V 1 base, and 3 bases lay outside the gene matches. CDR3 region: CASSLLGTANTGELFF. CDR3 sequence (DNA): TGCGCCAGCAGCTTGTTAGGGACAGCGAACACCGGGGAGCTGTTTTTT. The full variable domain, completed using reference TRBV5-1 and TRBJ2-2, is KAGVTQTPRYLIKTRGQQVTLSCSPISGHRSVSWYQQTPGQGLQFLFEYFSETQRNKGNFPGRFSGRQFSNSRSEMNVSTLELGDSALYLCASSLLGTANTGELFFGEGSRLTVL.

This clonotype was picked up a small number of times. Possible read error: a much larger clone is one base away. The chain has TRBV5-5 and TRBJ2-6, with D possibly matching TRBD1 (6 bases). CDR1 is SGHKS, CDR2 YYEKEE, per germline (reference sequence). Trimming stripped 9 bases from V and 0 bases from J, with 19 bases between. The CDR3 runs to 17 residues. The CDR3 sequence is CANRRQDSVSGANVLTF. The DNA of the CDR3 is TGTGCCAACAGGCGACAGGACAGCGTCTCTGGGGCCAACGTCCTGACTTTC.

Judged by abundance, this clonotype is medium-sized. This sequence joins TRBV6-1 and TRBJ2-1, with TRBD2 identical over 14 bases. With V trimmed by 8 bases and J by 6 bases, 6 bases remained unmatched. The V gene's germline CDR1 is MNHNS and CDR2 SASEGT. The CDR3 length is 15 residues. In DNA form, the CDR3 reads TGTGCCAGCCTTGGGGGGACTAGCGGGAGCAATGAGCAGTTCTTC. As protein: CASLGGTSGSNEQFF.

In this sample, this clonotype turned up a few times. The chain employs TRBV20-1 and TRBJ1-5; 9 positions agree with TRBD1. V dropped 6 bases and J dropped 3; count of bases not matched to a gene: 12. The CDR3 has 16 residues. CDR1 and CDR2 (germline): DFQATT, SNEGSKA (reference sequence). In nucleotides, the CDR3 is TGCAGTGCCCGGACAGGGGTCACCTTTGACAATCAGCCCCAGCATTTT. As protein: CSARTGVTFDNQPQHF.

Ten or more counts support this clonotype. V is TRBV5-6 and J is TRBJ2-3, with D maybe TRBD1 (6 bases). Germline CDR1 reads SGHDT; CDR2 reads YYEEEE. Trimming left V 0 bases short and J 2 bases short, with 7 bases between. This CDR3 comprises 14 residues. In DNA form, the CDR3 reads TGTGCCAGCAGCTTGGGGGACATCACAGATACGCAGTATTTT. Translation gives CASSLGDITDTQYF.